This TCR beta chain was identified in a study of human CD8 memory T cell subsets. The study's findings and limits: Diversity was similarly high in stem-like memory and precursor exhausted T cells, which was not the case for effector memory cells. The Chao1 estimates suggested that precursor exhausted T cells were less diverse than stem-like memory T cells.

PBMC in the sample derive from buffy coats of healthy donors. Enrichment for total CD8+ T cells was performed by negative magnetic separation. Generation of TCR beta libraries used UMI-labeled 5' RACE. For each CDR3 protein, TCRdb gives one entry from its re-call of the 5' RACE reads, without DNA. Its table records roughly 4,000 distinct CDR3 sequences. Comments on this clonotype: Its antigen is unidentified.

Sequencing used CD8+ T cells from PBMCs. The sequence came from a human donor in good health.

CDR3 sequence: CATRVTGGVKNIQYF. The rearrangement uses TRBV15 and TRBJ2-4; TCRdb's D call of TRBD1 is untestable without DNA. In germline, CDR1 is LNHNV, CDR2 YYDKDF (reference sequence). The CDR3 contains 15 residues. The full variable domain, with the rest looked up from reference TRBV15 and TRBJ2-4, is DAMVIQNPRYQVTQFGKPVTLSCSQTLNHNVMYWYQQKSSQAPKLLFHYYDKDFNNEADTPDNFQSRRPNTSFCFLDIRSPGLGDTAMYLCATRVTGGVKNIQYFGAGTRLSVL.